These 16 T cell receptor beta chains share one sample of origin, sequenced in a study of T cells in Graves' hyperthyroidism and ophthalmopathy. The CDR3 regions of TCR beta were amplified from RNA transcripts. First-round RT-PCR with HTBI primers amplified the TCR CDR3 region. TCRdb redid the calling of the multiplex PCR reads with MiXCR, one entry per CDR3 protein. The sample comprises 250,000 to 300,000 distinct CDR3 sequences, roughly an eighth of which are singletons, and roughly 7.9% rests with the top ten. The specimen was blood. The receptors come from a woman between 40 and 50 years old with Graves' hyperthyroidism.

This clonotype was seen many times. This chain connects TRBV6-1 to TRBJ1-2; 8 bases map to TRBD1. Germline values: CDR1 MNHNS, CDR2 SASEGT. J lost 4 bases, V lost 7 bases, and 11 bases had no gene match. The CDR3 totals 15 residues. The CDR3 coding sequence is TGTGCCAGCACCCTAAGTCAGGGGGCGGCCTATGGCTACACCTTC. Translation gives CASTLSQGAAYGYTF.

The table lists this clonotype with many counts. The CDR3 protein is CASSSLAGTLKNEQFF. The CDR3 nucleotides read TGTGCCAGCAGCTCTCTAGCGGGAACTTTGAAGAATGAGCAGTTCTTC. This chain connects TRBV7-9 to TRBJ2-1; 9 bases map to TRBD2. V shed 4 bases, J shed 7 bases, and the junction held 11 bases outside the gene matches. This CDR3 spans 16 amino acids. Germline-derived CDR1 and CDR2 are SEHNR and FQNEAQ (reference sequence).

The table lists this clonotype with a few counts. The rearrangement joins TRBV29-1 to TRBJ2-1; D not certain. CDR3 length: 11 amino acids. The V and J ends lost 6 bases and 10 bases respectively, with 13 bases between them. CDR1 SQVTM and CDR2 ANQGSEA come from the germline V gene. DNA of the CDR3: TGCAGCGTCGCGAAAGATGTCGAGCAGTTCTTC. This encodes CSVAKDVEQFF.

This clonotype was detected only a few times. The V call is TRBV7-9, the J call TRBJ2-2, with 13 nucleotides matching TRBD2. CDR3 length: 15 amino acids. Germline CDR1 and CDR2: SEHNR and FQNEAQ (reference sequence). Unmatched junction bases numbered 3, after V lost 8 bases and J lost 3 bases. This CDR3 reads CASVGLAGDTGELFF. Written as DNA, the CDR3 is TGTGCCAGCGTTGGACTAGCGGGAGACACCGGGGAGCTGTTTTTT. Full variable domain (outside the CDR3, taken from reference TRBV7-9 and TRBJ2-2): DTGVSQNPRHKITKRGQNVTFRCDPISEHNRLYWYRQTLGQGPEFLTYFQNEAQLEKSRLLSDRFSAERPKGSFSTLEIQRTEQGDSAMYLCASVGLAGDTGELFFGEGSRLTVL.

This clonotype was recorded only once. J is TRBJ1-4 and V is TRBV19; TRBD1 matches 8 bases. With 5 bases clipped from V and 3 bases from J, the junction kept 5 bases outside the gene matches. Germline assignment: CDR1 LNHDA and CDR2 SQIVND (reference sequence). The CDR3 consists of 15 residues. DNA for the CDR3: TGTGCCAGTAGTGCCCAGGGGGCAGCTAATGAAAAACTGTTTTTT. Its protein product is CASSAQGAANEKLFF.

This clonotype was counted ten times or more. The chain has TRBV5-1 and TRBJ2-5, with D possibly being TRBD2 (5 bases). CDR1 is SGHRS, CDR2 YFSETQ, per germline. V lost 0 bases and J 4 bases, leaving 10 bases between the germline ends. CDR3 length: 14 amino acids. CDR3 sequence reads: CASSLDSSRETQYF. CDR3 nucleotide sequence: TGCGCCAGCAGCTTGGATTCTAGCAGAGAGACCCAGTACTTC.

This clonotype was recorded at least ten times. The CDR3 protein is CASSLGRDSHGWTF. The CDR3 DNA follows: TGTGCCAGCAGCTTAGGCCGGGATTCCCATGGCTGGACCTTC. The chain combines TRBV11-2 with TRBJ1-2; D is unresolved. This CDR3 is 14 amino acids long. Trimming took 1 base from V and 14 from J, leaving 20 bases between them. Germline CDR1 is SGHAT and CDR2 is FQNNGV.

V is TRBV19 and J is TRBJ1-2; 10 bases are a match to TRBD1. This CDR3 comprises 14 residues. Germline V gene sequence: CDR1 LNHDA, CDR2 SQIVND (reference sequence). After removal of 6 bases from V and 3 bases from J, the junction contained 4 bases not matched to a gene. CDR3 nucleotides: TGTGCCAGTAGCCGGGACAGGGGAGACTATGGCTACACCTTC. This codes for CASSRDRGDYGYTF.

This clonotype showed up just a few times. Compared with germline, one end of the junction differs, possibly owing to a read error. This chain joins TRBV11-2 and TRBJ2-7; 8 bases map to TRBD1. The germline V gene encodes CDR1 SGHAT and CDR2 FQNNGV. This CDR3 is built from 15 residues. The CDR3 spells CASSLTGGGRGTGGF. CDR3 sequence (DNA): TGTGCCAGCAGTCTCACCGGGGGCGGAAGGGGGACAGGAGGCTTC.

Ten or more counts support this clonotype. V gene TRBV3-1 combines with J gene TRBJ1-2; 10 bases are shared with TRBD1. Germline values: CDR1 LGHDT, CDR2 YNNKEL (reference sequence). This CDR3 region has 16 residues. With V trimmed by 7 bases and J by 7 bases, 15 bases remained unmatched. The CDR3 coding sequence is TGTGCCAGCAAGGGCACGTCGGGACAGGGGATTGGTGGCTACACCTTC. It codes for CASKGTSGQGIGGYTF.

This clonotype was detected many times. This chain uses TRBV5-1 with TRBJ1-1, with D uncertain. This CDR3 comprises 15 residues. The ends were cut back, 4 bases at V and 5 bases at J, with 18 bases in the middle. Per the germline V gene, CDR1 is SGHRS and CDR2 is YFSETQ. CDR3 sequence (DNA): TGCGCCAGCAGCCCCGAACAAAGCGCACGGACTGAAGCTTTCTTT. Its protein is CASSPEQSARTEAFF. Full variable domain (rest looked up from reference TRBV5-1 and TRBJ1-1): KAGVTQTPRYLIKTRGQQVTLSCSPISGHRSVSWYQQTPGQGLQFLFEYFSETQRNKGNFPGRFSGRQFSNSRSEMNVSTLELGDSALYLCASSPEQSARTEAFFGQGTRLTVV.

This clonotype was counted many times. The chain has TRBV12-3 or TRBV12-4 and TRBJ1-5, with D perhaps TRBD1 (6 bases). This CDR3 has 15 residues. V dropped 6 bases and J dropped 1 base, with 13 bases sitting between them. The DNA of the CDR3 is TGTGCCAGCAGCCTGGGGACACCCAGCAATCAGCCCCAGCATTTT. It translates to CASSLGTPSNQPQHF.

This rearrangement joins TRBV19 to TRBJ2-3; 7 nucleotides line up with TRBD2. The CDR3 consists of 15 residues. Losses at the gene ends were 6 bases for V and 4 bases for J; bases not matched to a gene: 10. The germline V gene encodes CDR1 LNHDA and CDR2 SQIVND (reference sequence). The DNA of the CDR3 is TGTGCCAGTAGAACTAGTGGGGAGGGCGCAGATACGCAGTATTTT. It translates to CASRTSGEGADTQYF. Full variable domain (remainder filled in from reference TRBV19 and TRBJ2-3): DGGITQSPKYLFRKEGQNVTLSCEQNLNHDAMYWYRQDPGQGLRLIYYSQIVNDFQKGDIAEGYSVSREKKESFPLTVTSAQKNPTAFYLCASRTSGEGADTQYFGPGTRLTVL.

About this clonotype itself: This may be a read error: a much more frequent sequence differs by one nucleotide. The V gene is TRBV5-6, the J gene TRBJ1-2; D remains ambiguous. The germline V gene has CDR1 SGHDT and CDR2 YYEEEE. This CDR3 has 17 amino acids. The CDR3 nucleotides read TGTGCCAGCAGCTTGGCCGGAGTCGAACGACAAAACTATGGCTGCACCTTC. Amino acids: CASSLAGVERQNYGCTF.

This clonotype was recorded at least ten times. This sequence joins TRBV7-2 and TRBJ1-5; 10 bases align to TRBD1. V dropped 3 bases and J dropped 5; count of bases not matched to a gene: 4. The CDR3 totals 15 residues. Germline CDR1 is SGHTA and CDR2 is FQGNSA. CDR3 in amino acids: CASSLTGGEYQPQHF. The CDR3 DNA is TGTGCCAGCAGCTTGACAGGGGGCGAATATCAGCCCCAGCATTTT. Looking up the rest from reference TRBV7-2 and TRBJ1-5 gives the full variable domain: GAGVSQSPSNKVTEKGKDVELRCDPISGHTALYWYRQSLGQGLEFLIYFQGNSAPDKSGLPSDRFSAERTGGSVSTLTIQRTQQEDSAVYLCASSLTGGEYQPQHFGDGTRLSIL.

This clonotype has a count of ten or more. The rearrangement joins TRBV30 to TRBJ2-1, with D tentatively TRBD1 (6 bases). The CDR3 length is 16 residues. With 2 bases removed from V and 7 bases from J, the gap between germline ends came to 21 bases. In germline, CDR1 is GTSNPN, CDR2 SVGIG (reference sequence). In DNA, the CDR3 is TGTGCCTGGAGTTCGGGACACGGTACTAGGCGTAATGAGCAGTTCTTC. As protein: CAWSSGHGTRRNEQFF.